The clone carrying this T cell receptor (beta chain) was observed a handful of times. Antigen: not known. TCRdb fed the reads into MiXCR, producing one record per CDR3 protein. The sample lists about 740,000 distinct CDR3 sequences; roughly 30% were seen once. The CDR3 loop spans 13 amino acids. Losses at the gene ends were 8 bases for V and 7 bases for J; bases not matched to a gene: 6. The data derive from a study of T cell repertoires in cytomegalovirus infection. At the level of the study: Recently identified HLA-C-restricted CMV epitopes and well-studied HLA-B-restricted CMV epitopes were used by the study.

Study-level results: The study found HLA-C-restricted CMV-specific TCR beta clonotypes dominating the ex vivo response.

V usage is TRBV5-3 and J usage is TRBJ1-4; 9 positions agree with TRBD1. TRBV5-3 is identified as an open reading frame with a role that is uncertain. This receptor was taken from a human donor in good health (CMV status not recorded). Some clones in this sample may be carry-over from other donors' samples. The sample was cultured PBMCs, taken from culture after CMV antigen stimulation. This chain's CDR3 is CASSTGQGEKLFF. Written as DNA, the CDR3 is TGTGCCAGCAGCACGGGACAGGGTGAAAAACTGTTTTTT.